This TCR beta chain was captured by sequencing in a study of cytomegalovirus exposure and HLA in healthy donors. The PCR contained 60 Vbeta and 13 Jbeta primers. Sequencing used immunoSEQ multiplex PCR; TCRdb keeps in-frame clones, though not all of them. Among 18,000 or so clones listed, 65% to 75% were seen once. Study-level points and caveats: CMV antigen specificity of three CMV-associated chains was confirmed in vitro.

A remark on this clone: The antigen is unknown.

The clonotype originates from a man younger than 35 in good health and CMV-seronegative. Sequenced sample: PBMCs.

CDR3 loop: CAVHLFGDRGYGYTF. The CDR3 DNA is TGTGCCGTTCATCTATTTGGGGACAGGGGCTATGGCTACACCTTC. The chain joins TRBV6-1 to TRBJ1-2, with 10 bases that match TRBD1. CDR1 is MNHNS, CDR2 SASEGT, per germline. The V gene end was trimmed by 11 bases and the J gene end by 4 bases; junction bases not matched to a gene: 13. There are 15 residues in the CDR3.